The 12 T cell receptor beta chains below were found in one sample sequenced in a study of T-cell memory formation after mild COVID-19. TCRdb analysed the 5' RACE reads with MiXCR anew, one entry per CDR3 protein. The sample shows 250,000 to 350,000 distinct CDR3 sequences, roughly 15% of them seen only once. The sequenced sample was PBMCs or a T cell subset sorted from them (not recorded which). These receptors all come from a man between 18 and 29 years old who had mild COVID-19 (a few samples of this study predate the infection). Cell type and time point are not known.

The chain combines TRBV20-1 with TRBJ2-7, with 7 bases fitting TRBD1. V lost 0 bases to trimming and J lost 3 bases; unmatched junction nucleotides: 5. This CDR3 region has 14 residues. Germline CDR1 DFQATT, CDR2 SNEGSKA (reference sequence). The CDR3 sequence: CSARDIRGRYEQYF. In DNA, the CDR3 is TGCAGTGCTAGAGATATTAGGGGGCGCTACGAGCAGTACTTC.

This clonotype was seen more than once but under ten times. The chain carries TRBV20-1 and TRBJ2-4; no clear D. Germline V gene data show CDR1 as DFQATT and CDR2 as SNEGSKA (reference sequence). V lost 3 bases to trimming and J lost 4 bases, with 16 bases between them. This CDR3 has 15 residues. CDR3 in amino acids: CSARFVGYPKNIQYF. CDR3 DNA: TGCAGTGCTAGGTTCGTCGGGTACCCGAAAAACATTCAGTACTTC.

This clonotype was seen more than once but under ten times. This chain uses TRBV27 with TRBJ1-1, with a possible D match to TRBD1 (6 bases). The CDR3 consists of 14 residues. V was pared by 6 bases and J by 2 bases, with 13 bases between. Germline-derived CDR1 and CDR2 are MNHEY and SMNVEV (reference sequence). For the CDR3, the DNA is TGTGCCAGCAGGGATTTGGGGGCCAACACTGAAGCTTTCTTT. Amino acid sequence: CASRDLGANTEAFF.

This clonotype was observed many times. This chain uses TRBV5-1 with TRBJ2-2; tentative D call: TRBD2 (6 bases). Germline V gene sequence: CDR1 SGHRS, CDR2 YFSETQ. Trimming removed 5 bases from V and 4 bases from J, with 27 bases in between. This CDR3 is built from 19 residues. For the CDR3, the DNA is TGCGCCAGCAGTAGTAGTGTGACCGAACTAGCCTCGAGCACCGGGGAGCTGTTTTTT. It is translated as CASSSSVTELASSTGELFF.

The rearrangement links TRBV15 to TRBJ2-5; no definite D call. Deletions cut 3 bases from V and 5 bases from J, with 13 bases between. The CDR3 covers 14 residues. The germline V gene encodes CDR1 LNHNV and CDR2 YYDKDF (reference sequence). The CDR3 bases are TGTGCCACCAGCAGCGGAACTGCTGGCGAGACCCAGTACTTC. The encoded protein is CATSSGTAGETQYF.

The chain recombines TRBV9 with TRBJ1-2; 8 bases match TRBD1. Unmatched junction bases numbered 12, after V lost 4 bases and J lost 4 bases. Germline CDR1 and CDR2: SGDLS and YYNGEE. The CDR3 has 16 residues. The CDR3 region has the DNA TGTGCCAGCAGCCCCCAAGGCAGGGGGCTAGGCTATGGCTACACCTTC. It is translated as CASSPQGRGLGYGYTF.

V usage is TRBV4-3 and J usage is TRBJ1-2; D unclear. The CDR3 runs 13 residues. V was pared by 3 bases and J by 8 bases, with 13 bases between. CDR1 is LGHNA, CDR2 YSLEER, per germline. The CDR3 region has the DNA TGCGCCAGCAGCCATCCGCTTTCTGGAGGCTACACCTTC. It specifies CASSHPLSGGYTF.

The gene calls are TRBV7-2 and TRBJ1-2, with 7 bases fitting TRBD1. The CDR3 has 15 amino acids. Losses at the gene ends were 2 bases for V and 4 bases for J; bases not matched to a gene: 7. Looked up from germline, CDR1 is SGHTA and CDR2 is FQGNSA. The CDR3 DNA sequence: TGTGCCAGCAGCTTATCGACAGGGAACACCTATGGCTACACCTTC. Translation gives CASSLSTGNTYGYTF.

This chain links TRBV20-1 with TRBJ1-1; perhaps TRBD1 as D (6 bases). V was clipped by 0 bases and J by 1 base, with 12 bases between them. The CDR3 is 15 residues long. CDR1 DFQATT and CDR2 SNEGSKA come from the germline V gene (reference sequence). The CDR3 region has the DNA TGCAGTGCTAGAGAGGGGGGACACTCGAACACTGAAGCTTTCTTT. Amino acids: CSAREGGHSNTEAFF.

The chain joins TRBV6-5 to TRBJ2-3; D is uncertain. Germline-derived CDR1 and CDR2 are MNHEY and SVGAGI. The CDR3 has 15 amino acids. Trimming took off 2 bases at V and 0 bases at J, with 9 bases between the two ends. The chain's CDR3 is CASSYQATSTDTQYF. The CDR3 nucleotides are TGTGCCAGCAGTTACCAGGCCACTAGCACAGATACGCAGTATTTT.

This clonotype was picked up a small number of times. This chain connects TRBV12-3 or TRBV12-4 to TRBJ2-7; no definite D call. The length of the CDR3 is 12 residues. V gave up 6 bases and J gave up 4 bases, with 10 bases separating them. CDR3 region: CASSSDLYEQYV. CDR3 in DNA: TGTGCCAGCAGCAGTGATTTGTACGAGCAGTACGTC.

This clonotype was recorded at least ten times. The chain links TRBV10-3 to TRBJ2-5, with D perhaps TRBD2 (6 bases). This CDR3 is built from 16 residues. In germline, CDR1 is ENHRY, CDR2 SYGVKD. The V end was cut by 0 bases, the J end by 2 bases, with 13 bases between. CDR3 in amino acids: CAISESAGRPQETQYF. The CDR3 nucleotides read TGTGCCATCAGTGAGTCGGCAGGGAGGCCTCAAGAGACCCAGTACTTC.